This TCR beta chain stems from a study of blood T cell repertoires in COVID-19. Study summary: From the United States, Italy and Spain came samples of acute and convalescent COVID-19.

Method: immunoSEQ multiplex PCR; TCRdb's copy keeps in-frame clones and lacks some. The sample contains 200,000 to 250,000 clones, about four fifths of which appear only once. The clonotype originates from a woman aged 30 to 39 who had recovered from COVID-19. The sample taken for sequencing was peripheral blood.

The CDR3 reads CASMRTGGVNEQYF. The CDR3 DNA reads TGTGCCAGCATGCGGACAGGGGGCGTAAACGAGCAGTACTTC. The chain combines TRBV6-5 with TRBJ2-7; 11 bases fit TRBD1. Germline CDR1 and CDR2: MNHEY and SVGAGI. V lost 7 bases, J lost 5 bases, and 7 bases stayed unmatched. CDR3 length equals 14 residues.